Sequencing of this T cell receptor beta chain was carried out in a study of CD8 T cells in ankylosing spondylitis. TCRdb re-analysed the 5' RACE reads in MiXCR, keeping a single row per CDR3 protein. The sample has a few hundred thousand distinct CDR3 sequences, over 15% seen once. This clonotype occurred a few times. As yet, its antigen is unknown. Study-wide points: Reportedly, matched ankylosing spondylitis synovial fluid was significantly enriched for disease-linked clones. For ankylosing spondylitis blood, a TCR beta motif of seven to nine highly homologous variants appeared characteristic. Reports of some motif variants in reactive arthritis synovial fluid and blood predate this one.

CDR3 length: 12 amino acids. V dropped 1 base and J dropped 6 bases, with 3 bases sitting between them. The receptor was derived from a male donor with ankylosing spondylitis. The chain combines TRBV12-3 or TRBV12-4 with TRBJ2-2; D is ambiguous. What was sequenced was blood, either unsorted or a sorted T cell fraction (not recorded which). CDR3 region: CASSLESGELFF. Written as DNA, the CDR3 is TGTGCCAGCAGTTTAGAGTCCGGGGAGCTGTTTTTT.